What follows are 24 T cell receptor beta chains derived from one specimen sequenced in a study of cytomegalovirus exposure and HLA in healthy donors (dated by TCRdb to about 2017). The receptor library was made with the immunoSEQ multiplex PCR assay. As stored in TCRdb, this immuneACCESS dataset retains in-frame rearrangements with V and J assigned. A fraction of the clones does not appear; measured against another copy, unresolved V genes explain less than half of the discrepancy, and the remainder lacks a known reason. This sample lists 160,000 or so clones; 88% were detected once. The ten top clones hold under 3% of the sample. What was sequenced was PBMCs. Receptors were obtained from a man aged 18 to 29 in good health and CMV-seronegative.

The chain joins TRBV28 to TRBJ1-3; TRBD1 matches 9 bases. Trimming took 6 bases from V and 4 from J; bases not matched to a gene: 7. The germline V gene encodes CDR1 MDHEN and CDR2 SYDVKM. CDR3 length: 15 residues. This chain's CDR3 is CASRPQGARGNTIYF. The CDR3 DNA follows: TGTGCCAGCAGACCACAGGGGGCAAGAGGAAACACCATATATTTT.

The rearrangement uses TRBV10-3 and TRBJ2-5, with TRBD2 as a possible D gene (6 bases). The V gene's germline CDR1 is ENHRY and CDR2 SYGVKD. V lost 2 bases and J 5 bases, leaving 9 bases between the germline ends. This CDR3 has 13 amino acids. This CDR3 is CAISEEGGETQYF. CDR3 DNA: TGTGCCATCAGTGAGGAGGGAGGCGAGACCCAGTACTTC.

The rearrangement links TRBV7-9 to TRBJ1-4; 8 bases fit TRBD1. V shed 8 bases and J 8 bases; nucleotides not matched to a gene: 7. Germline V gene lookup returns CDR1 SEHNR and CDR2 FQNEAQ (reference sequence). CDR3 length equals 13 residues. As DNA, the CDR3 is TGTGCCAGCGGACAGGGAATAGAGGAAAAACTGTTTTTT. Translating gives CASGQGIEEKLFF.

This clone was seen only once. The chain carries TRBV15 and TRBJ1-1; 8 bases agree with TRBD1. Germline V CDR1 and CDR2: LNHNV, YYDKDF (reference sequence). The CDR3 is 14 amino acids. Trimming at V came to 3 bases and at J to 1 base, leaving 1 base not matched to a gene. The CDR3 nucleotides are TGTGCCACCAGCAGGGGACAGGCGAACACTGAAGCTTTCTTT. The encoded protein is CATSRGQANTEAFF.

The genes are TRBV11-2 and TRBJ2-5; 7 bases align to TRBD1. Unmatched junction bases numbered 9, after V lost 3 bases and J lost 2 bases. Germline V gene sequence: CDR1 SGHAT, CDR2 FQNNGV. The CDR3 sequence is 16 residues long. The CDR3 DNA reads as TGTGCCAGCAGCTTTCAGACAGGGTGGAGTCAAGAGACCCAGTACTTC. Translated: CASSFQTGWSQETQYF.

Sample share makes this clone medium-sized. J is TRBJ2-7 and V is TRBV28, with D possibly being TRBD2 (7 bases). V shed 6 bases and J shed 2 bases, with 17 bases lying between them. Germline V CDR1 and CDR2: MDHEN, SYDVKM. The CDR3 length is 15 residues. The CDR3 region has the DNA TGTGCCAGCAGCGACAGGACTAGTTCCACCTACGAGCAGTACTTC. The encoded protein is CASSDRTSSTYEQYF.

This clone has just one count. The J gene is TRBJ2-5, the V gene TRBV5-1; a possible D gene is TRBD1 (6 bases). Trimming took 1 base from V and 3 from J, leaving 7 bases between them. There are 13 residues in the CDR3. Per the germline V gene, CDR1 is SGHRS and CDR2 is YFSETQ. The CDR3 here is CASSLRQEETQYF. The CDR3 DNA is TGCGCCAGCAGCTTGCGACAGGAAGAGACCCAGTACTTC. Combining the CDR3 with reference TRBV5-1 and TRBJ2-5 gives the whole variable domain KAGVTQTPRYLIKTRGQQVTLSCSPISGHRSVSWYQQTPGQGLQFLFEYFSETQRNKGNFPGRFSGRQFSNSRSEMNVSTLELGDSALYLCASSLRQEETQYFGPGTRLLVL.

The chain links TRBV7-9 to TRBJ2-7; 7 positions agree with TRBD2. This CDR3 spans 16 amino acids. Germline assignment: CDR1 SEHNR and CDR2 FQNEAQ (reference sequence). J gave up 3 bases and V 3 bases, and 11 bases lay outside the gene matches. The CDR3 DNA reads TGTGCCAGCAGCTTCCCCCCCCGGGGGGAAGGCTACGAGCAGTACTTC. Amino acid sequence: CASSFPPRGEGYEQYF.

The V and J genes are TRBV18 and TRBJ1-3; D is unclear. The CDR3 covers 15 residues. Trimming removed 3 bases from V and 1 base from J, with 10 bases in between. CDR1 and CDR2 (germline): KGHSH, LQKENI. In DNA, the CDR3 is TGTGCCAGCTCACCCTCCGTGACATCTGGAAACACCATATATTTT. This encodes CASSPSVTSGNTIYF.

The chain joins TRBV11-2 to TRBJ2-7; 8 bases line up with TRBD2. The CDR3 extends over 13 amino acids. CDR1 and CDR2 (germline): SGHAT, FQNNGV. CDR3 loop: CASSLGAGGSDRV. The CDR3 DNA reads TGTGCCAGCAGCTTAGGGGCGGGGGGCTCCGATCGGGTC.

This rearrangement joins TRBV4-2 to TRBJ2-5, with D tentatively TRBD2 (6 bases). Germline V gene data show CDR1 as LGHNA and CDR2 as YNFKEQ. Trimming left V 4 bases short and J 3 bases short, with 12 bases between. This CDR3 has 14 amino acids. CDR3 sequence: CASSLSGAEETQYF. As DNA, the CDR3 is TGTGCCAGCAGCCTATCGGGAGCGGAAGAGACCCAGTACTTC.

This rearrangement joins TRBV19 to TRBJ2-5; D not certain. V was clipped by 4 bases and J by 7 bases, with 16 bases between them. Germline V gene lookup returns CDR1 LNHDA and CDR2 SQIVND (reference sequence). This CDR3 comprises 14 residues. CDR3 nucleotides: TGTGCCAGTAGTACTTCCTCACCATCAGGGACCCAGTACTTC. Amino acids: CASSTSSPSGTQYF.

The table lists this clone with a few counts. The gene calls are TRBV7-9 and TRBJ1-5, with D hard to call. V gave up 3 bases and J gave up 11 bases, with 11 bases separating them. Germline CDR1 reads SEHNR; CDR2 reads FQNEAQ (reference sequence). The CDR3 is 12 residues long. The CDR3 region is CASSFGGMSQHF. For the CDR3, the DNA is TGTGCCAGCAGCTTCGGAGGGATGTCCCAGCATTTT.

The chain joins TRBV27 to TRBJ2-5; 7 positions match TRBD2. The CDR3 covers 13 residues. Looked up from germline, CDR1 is MNHEY and CDR2 is SMNVEV (reference sequence). The J segment lost 7 bases and the V segment lost 5 bases, leaving 7 bases of the junction unmatched. The CDR3 here is CASSPGTKGTQYF. The CDR3 nucleotides read TGTGCCAGCAGTCCCGGGACTAAGGGGACCCAGTACTTC.

In DNA form, the CDR3 reads TGTGCCAGCTCACCAGGAGGGGGCTGGACTGAAGCTTTCTTT. Translated: CASSPGGGWTEAFF. The chain joins TRBV18 to TRBJ1-1, with 7 bases identical to TRBD1. V shed 2 bases and J 5 bases; nucleotides not matched to a gene: 5. This CDR3 is 14 amino acids long. Looked up from germline, CDR1 is KGHSH and CDR2 is LQKENI.

This sequence joins TRBV7-2 and TRBJ1-2; D unresolved. Germline V CDR1 and CDR2: SGHTA, FQGNSA. The V end was cut by 5 bases, the J end by 6 bases, with 13 bases between. The CDR3 spans 13 residues. CDR3: CASSPRREHGYTF. The CDR3 DNA sequence: TGTGCCAGCAGCCCGAGACGGGAACATGGCTACACCTTC.

The chain joins TRBV7-2 to TRBJ2-5; 9 nucleotides agree with TRBD1. Germline CDR1 reads SGHTA; CDR2 reads FQGNSA. This CDR3 has 16 residues. J gave up 3 bases and V 2 bases, and 7 bases lay outside the gene matches. This chain's CDR3 is CASSLPTGGVEETQYF. DNA for the CDR3: TGTGCCAGCAGCTTACCGACAGGGGGGGTTGAAGAGACCCAGTACTTC.

The rearrangement joins TRBV7-8 to TRBJ2-7; TRBD2 might be the D (5 bases). Trimming took off 3 bases at V and 5 bases at J, with 14 bases between the two ends. The V gene's germline CDR1 is SGHVS and CDR2 FQNEAQ. This CDR3 region has 14 residues. The CDR3 protein is CASSLGASSHEQYV. DNA of the CDR3: TGTGCCAGCAGCTTGGGTGCTAGCAGTCACGAGCAGTACGTC.

The chain links TRBV29-1 to TRBJ2-5, with D possibly TRBD2 on 6 matching bases. Trimming removed 6 bases from V and 5 bases from J, with 19 bases in between. CDR3 size: 14 residues. Germline assignment: CDR1 SQVTM and CDR2 ANQGSEA. This CDR3 is CSVGGLNLDETQYF. DNA of the CDR3: TGCAGCGTCGGGGGACTTAACCTAGACGAGACCCAGTACTTC.

The rearrangement links TRBV28 to TRBJ1-2, with 10 nucleotides matching TRBD1. This CDR3 comprises 14 residues. Trimming removed 6 bases from V and 8 bases from J; junction bases left unmatched: 9. CDR1 MDHEN and CDR2 SYDVKM come from the germline V gene. CDR3 sequence (DNA): TGTGCCAGCAGAAACCGACAGGGGGCAGTCGGCTACACCTTC. It encodes CASRNRQGAVGYTF.

This clone was detected a few times. The chain links TRBV28 to TRBJ1-2, with D possibly matching TRBD1 (6 bases). Germline V gene lookup returns CDR1 MDHEN and CDR2 SYDVKM. V lost 7 bases to trimming and J lost 4 bases, with 16 bases between them. The CDR3 covers 14 residues. As DNA, the CDR3 is TGTGCCAGCACCGAACAGGGACGGTTCTATGGCTACACCTTC. This sequence encodes CASTEQGRFYGYTF.

The chain combines TRBV6-6 with TRBJ1-3; TRBD1 matches 7 bases. Germline V gene sequence: CDR1 MNHNY, CDR2 SVGAGI (reference sequence). Unmatched junction bases numbered 4, after V lost 6 bases and J lost 5 bases. The CDR3 consists of 13 residues. CDR3 region: CASRTGLRNTIYF. The CDR3 coding sequence is TGTGCCAGCAGGACAGGGCTGAGAAACACCATATATTTT.

The gene calls are TRBV9 and TRBJ2-3; maybe TRBD1 (5 bases). The CDR3 loop spans 16 amino acids. The V gene's germline CDR1 is SGDLS and CDR2 YYNGEE. Between the trimmed V and J ends, which lost 0 bases and 0 bases, there was a span of 11 bases. Here the CDR3 reads CASSVDGAGSTDTQYF. The DNA of the CDR3 is TGTGCCAGCAGCGTAGATGGTGCAGGGAGCACAGATACGCAGTATTTT.

This rearrangement joins TRBV7-9 to TRBJ2-5; D uncertain. Germline V gives CDR1 SEHNR, CDR2 FQNEAQ (reference sequence). V was cut by 2 bases and J by 2 bases, with 12 bases left in between. The CDR3 spans 15 residues. CDR3 nucleotides: TGTGCCAGCAGCTTACGCTCCTTCGGGCAAGAGACCCAGTACTTC. This gives the protein CASSLRSFGQETQYF.